The 27 T cell receptor beta chains given below trace back to one sample, sequenced in a study of cytomegalovirus exposure and HLA in healthy donors. Profiling relied on immunoSEQ multiplex PCR, and the TCRdb table lists in-frame clones only, not all of them. This sample has 150,000 to 200,000 clones; just under 90% occur once, and the top ten carry more than 3.5%. Sequenced material: PBMCs. These receptors came from a man aged 18 to 35 in good health and CMV-seropositive.

This clone was observed a few times. This chain joins TRBV5-1 and TRBJ1-1; TRBD1 might be the D (6 bases). Trimming took 4 bases from V and 2 from J, leaving 9 bases between them. The CDR3 sequence is 13 residues long. Germline CDR1 reads SGHRS; CDR2 reads YFSETQ. CDR3 in amino acids: CASSPGHNTEAFF. CDR3 nucleotide sequence: TGCGCCAGCAGCCCGGGACACAACACTGAAGCTTTCTTT. The variable domain in full, completed from reference TRBV5-1 and TRBJ1-1, reads KAGVTQTPRYLIKTRGQQVTLSCSPISGHRSVSWYQQTPGQGLQFLFEYFSETQRNKGNFPGRFSGRQFSNSRSEMNVSTLELGDSALYLCASSPGHNTEAFFGQGTRLTVV.

This chain uses TRBV5-6 with TRBJ1-3; D ambiguous. Between the trimmed V and J ends, which lost 4 bases and 4 bases, there was a span of 6 bases. The CDR3 length is 12 residues. In germline, CDR1 is SGHDT, CDR2 YYEEEE. CDR3 loop: CASSMSGNTIYF. In DNA form, the CDR3 reads TGTGCCAGCAGCATGAGCGGAAACACCATATATTTT.

The gene calls are TRBV13 and TRBJ1-5; the D gene is possibly TRBD1 (5 bases). Germline-derived CDR1 and CDR2 are PRHDT and FYEKMQ (reference sequence). The V end was cut by 3 bases, the J end by 7 bases, with 13 bases between. The CDR3 runs 14 residues. The CDR3 loop reads CASSLGRRGQPQHF. Written as DNA, the CDR3 is TGTGCCAGCAGCTTGGGGAGACGGGGGCAGCCCCAGCATTTT. The full variable domain, in which reference TRBV13 and TRBJ1-5 provide the parts outside the CDR3, is AAGVIQSPRHLIKEKRETATLKCYPIPRHDTVYWYQQGPGQDPQFLISFYEKMQSDKGSIPDRFSAQQFSDYHSELNMSSLELGDSALYFCASSLGRRGQPQHFGDGTRLSIL.

This rearrangement joins TRBV11-2 to TRBJ1-2, with 8 bases aligning to TRBD1. Trimming removed 4 bases from V and 4 bases from J; junction bases left unmatched: 11. This CDR3 region has 16 residues. From germline, CDR1 is SGHAT and CDR2 FQNNGV. The CDR3 DNA is TGTGCCAGCAGCTCCCTCGGACAGGGCGTGACCTATGGCTACACCTTC. This gives the protein CASSSLGQGVTYGYTF.

This clone was recorded once. V gene TRBV7-2 combines with J gene TRBJ2-3, with D unresolved. Germline lookup yields CDR1 SGHTA and CDR2 FQGNSA. V dropped 7 bases and J dropped 0 bases, with 11 bases sitting between them. The CDR3 is made up of 14 amino acids. The chain's CDR3 is CASTIPTSTDTQYF. The CDR3 nucleotides read TGTGCCAGCACCATTCCGACTAGCACAGATACGCAGTATTTT.

The CDR3: CASSILAGNTYEQYF. The CDR3 nucleotides read TGTGCCAGTAGTATACTAGCGGGAAACACCTACGAGCAGTACTTC. The gene calls are TRBV19 and TRBJ2-7; 9 nucleotides align to TRBD2. The CDR3 has 15 residues. Germline V lookup: CDR1 LNHDA, CDR2 SQIVND (reference sequence). Germline trimming cut 2 bases from V and 2 bases from J; bases unmatched to any gene: 4.

The rearrangement joins TRBV7-9 to TRBJ2-1; 9 nucleotides agree with TRBD1. The CDR3 runs 17 residues. Germline V lookup: CDR1 SEHNR, CDR2 FQNEAQ (reference sequence). The V and J ends lost 4 bases and 0 bases, in that order; junction bases with no gene match: 7. CDR3 nucleotide sequence: TGTGCCAGCAGCTCACAGGGGGCCGTGCCCTCCTACAATGAGCAGTTCTTC. The encoded protein is CASSSQGAVPSYNEQFF.

This rearrangement joins TRBV9 to TRBJ2-1; tentatively, D is TRBD2 (6 bases). Deletions cut 0 bases from V and 7 bases from J, with 14 bases between. The germline V gene has CDR1 SGDLS and CDR2 YYNGEE. The CDR3 covers 15 residues. CDR3 residues: CASSVGDGRMNEQFF. The CDR3 region has the DNA TGTGCCAGCAGCGTAGGAGACGGGAGAATGAATGAGCAGTTCTTC.

V gene TRBV28 combines with J gene TRBJ2-7; 8 bases fit TRBD1. V lost 5 bases and J lost 5; bases outside the gene matches: 8. Per germline, CDR1 MDHEN and CDR2 SYDVKM. The CDR3 sequence is 14 residues long. The chain's CDR3 is CASSRRQGWDEQYF. The DNA of the CDR3 is TGTGCCAGCAGTCGAAGACAGGGGTGGGACGAGCAGTACTTC.

CDR3 sequence (DNA): TGCGCCAGCAGCCAAGAACCTATACTAGGACAGTACAATGAGCAGTTCTTC. Protein: CASSQEPILGQYNEQFF. The V and J genes are TRBV4-1 and TRBJ2-1; TRBD1 might be the D (6 bases). This CDR3 comprises 17 residues. The V and J ends lost 0 bases and 4 bases respectively, with 16 bases between them. CDR1 and CDR2 (germline): MGHRA, YSYEKL.

The rearrangement joins TRBV28 to TRBJ2-7; TRBD2 might be the D (5 bases). V shed 2 bases and J shed 6 bases, with 14 bases lying between them. This CDR3 region has 14 residues. Germline V gene data show CDR1 as MDHEN and CDR2 as SYDVKM. CDR3 loop: CASSLDPGLSEQYF. CDR3 in DNA: TGTGCCAGCAGTTTAGATCCAGGACTCTCCGAGCAGTACTTC.

The V and J genes are TRBV19 and TRBJ2-2, with D possibly being TRBD1 (6 bases). V was shortened by 5 bases and J by 0 bases, with 7 bases between the two germline ends. CDR1 LNHDA and CDR2 SQIVND come from the germline V gene (reference sequence). This CDR3 comprises 14 residues. In DNA, the CDR3 is TGTGCCAGTAGTCGACAGGCGAACACCGGGGAGCTGTTTTTT. This codes for CASSRQANTGELFF.

This rearrangement joins TRBV12-5 to TRBJ2-1, with TRBD1 matching over 11 bases. CDR1 and CDR2 from the germline V gene are LGHNT and FRNRAP. The junction had 5 bases not matched to a gene; V was cut back by 6 bases and J by 4 bases. The CDR3 runs 15 residues. CDR3 nucleotides: TGTGCTAGTGGCTCCGGACAGGGGGCTTACAATGAGCAGTTCTTC. This encodes CASGSGQGAYNEQFF. Using reference TRBV12-5 and TRBJ2-1 for the parts outside the CDR3, the full variable domain is DARVTQTPRHKVTEMGQEVTMRCQPILGHNTVFWYRQTMMQGLELLAYFRNRAPLDDSGMPKDRFSAEMPDATLATLKIQPSEPRDSAVYFCASGSGQGAYNEQFFGPGTRLTVL.

The V and J genes are TRBV18 and TRBJ2-7, with D uncertain. The CDR3 covers 14 residues. Germline CDR1 KGHSH, CDR2 LQKENI. The ends were cut back, 2 bases at V and 4 bases at J, with 12 bases in the middle. CDR3 amino acids: CASSPGREAYEQYF. DNA of the CDR3: TGTGCCAGCTCACCAGGTAGAGAGGCTTACGAGCAGTACTTC.

V and J are TRBV4-1 and TRBJ2-7, with 10 bases aligning to TRBD1. V lost 10 bases to trimming and J lost 3 bases; unmatched junction nucleotides: 9. Germline V gene sequence: CDR1 MGHRA, CDR2 YSYEKL. The CDR3 is 14 residues long. CDR3 amino acids: CATSRGTGDYEQYF. CDR3 DNA: TGCGCCACCTCGCGCGGGACAGGGGACTACGAGCAGTACTTC.

J is TRBJ2-7 and V is TRBV28; 8 bases match TRBD2. The CDR3 totals 16 residues. Germline V gene sequence: CDR1 MDHEN, CDR2 SYDVKM. V shed 5 bases, J shed 3 bases, and the junction held 12 bases outside the gene matches. The CDR3 DNA is TGTGCCAGCAGTCTCGTAACTAGCGGTCAATTCTACGAGCAGTACTTC. This translates into CASSLVTSGQFYEQYF.

This clone came up once. The V call is TRBV13, the J call TRBJ2-1; 10 bases match TRBD1. Germline V gene lookup returns CDR1 PRHDT and CDR2 FYEKMQ (reference sequence). V shed 7 bases, J shed 4 bases, and the junction held 16 bases outside the gene matches. The CDR3 contains 18 residues. CDR3 amino acids: CASTTGTGEVRRYNEQFF. For the CDR3, the DNA is TGTGCCAGCACCACGGGGACAGGGGAGGTGAGACGGTACAATGAGCAGTTCTTC.

This clone was counted a single time. The chain is built from TRBV5-1 and TRBJ2-5; 7 nucleotides agree with TRBD2. CDR1 SGHRS and CDR2 YFSETQ come from the germline V gene. This CDR3 region has 14 residues. The V gene end was trimmed by 5 bases and the J gene end by 4 bases; junction bases not matched to a gene: 8. The CDR3 spells CASSEPGGIETQYF. CDR3 in DNA: TGCGCCAGCAGTGAACCGGGAGGAATAGAGACCCAGTACTTC.

V gene TRBV27 combines with J gene TRBJ1-2, with TRBD1 identical over 10 bases. V trimming: 4 bases; J trimming: 2 bases; junction bases outside the gene matches: 4. The CDR3 totals 15 residues. Looked up from germline, CDR1 is MNHEY and CDR2 is SMNVEV (reference sequence). CDR3 protein: CASSSRQGANYGYTF. The CDR3 DNA reads TGTGCCAGCAGTTCACGACAGGGGGCGAACTATGGCTACACCTTC.

V and J are TRBV21-1 and TRBJ2-3; the D segment call TRBD2 is taken from the table without a DNA check. TRBV21-1 is assigned pseudogene status. This CDR3 has 17 residues. CDR3 residues: CASSKGGFEGSTDTQYF. As DNA, the CDR3 is TGTGCCAGCAGCAAAGGAGGATTCGAGGGAAGCACAGATACGCAGTATTTT.

A single count supports this clone. The chain links TRBV7-2 to TRBJ2-1; TRBD2 aligns across 8 bases. The CDR3 is 15 amino acids. V was clipped by 5 bases and J by 5 bases; unmatched bases: 8. Looked up from germline, CDR1 is SGHTA and CDR2 is FQGNSA. CDR3 in DNA: TGTGCCAGCAGCCCAAGCGGGAGCCCGAACAATGAGCAGTTCTTC. It yields the protein CASSPSGSPNNEQFF. Variable domain in full (rest from reference TRBV7-2 and TRBJ2-1): GAGVSQSPSNKVTEKGKDVELRCDPISGHTALYWYRQSLGQGLEFLIYFQGNSAPDKSGLPSDRFSAERTGGSVSTLTIQRTQQEDSAVYLCASSPSGSPNNEQFFGPGTRLTVL.

The chain combines TRBV2 with TRBJ2-7; tentative D call: TRBD1 (6 bases). Trimming removed 7 bases from V and 2 bases from J, with 12 bases in between. CDR3 size: 13 residues. The V gene's germline CDR1 is SNHLY and CDR2 FYNNEI. The CDR3 sequence: CASNRGYTYEQYF. In nucleotides, the CDR3 is TGTGCCAGCAATAGGGGGTACACCTACGAGCAGTACTTC.

This clone turned up a few times. This chain connects TRBV30 to TRBJ1-2; 10 bases fit TRBD1. Germline-derived CDR1 and CDR2 are GTSNPN and SVGIG (reference sequence). Trimming took 4 bases from V and 3 from J; bases not matched to a gene: 5. The CDR3 runs 14 residues. CDR3 loop: CAWTSTGGDYGYTF. The CDR3 region has the DNA TGTGCCTGGACTTCGACAGGGGGCGACTATGGCTACACCTTC. The complete variable domain, with remaining parts taken from reference TRBV30 and TRBJ1-2, reads SQTIHQWPATLVQPVGSPLSLECTVEGTSNPNLYWYRQAAGRGLQLLFYSVGIGQISSEVPQNLSASRPQDRQFILSSKKLLLSDSGFYLCAWTSTGGDYGYTFGSGTRLTVV.

V gene TRBV11-3 combines with J gene TRBJ2-1; TRBD1 agrees at 8 bases. Germline V gene lookup returns CDR1 SGHNT and CDR2 YENEEA. Unmatched junction bases numbered 3, after V lost 0 bases and J lost 2 bases. The CDR3 has 16 amino acids. The CDR3 reads CASSLEAGGAYNEQFF. The CDR3 DNA follows: TGTGCCAGCAGCTTAGAGGCAGGGGGCGCCTACAATGAGCAGTTCTTC.

The chain links TRBV19 to TRBJ2-7; D perhaps matches TRBD1 (6 bases). The germline gives CDR1 LNHDA, CDR2 SQIVND (reference sequence). The CDR3 has 13 residues. V gave up 8 bases and J gave up 1 base, with 12 bases separating them. This CDR3 is CASGQSPSYEQYF. The CDR3, as DNA: TGTGCCAGTGGACAGTCACCATCCTACGAGCAGTACTTC.

The chain combines TRBV4-2 with TRBJ2-5; 7 bases are shared with TRBD2. J gave up 4 bases and V 0 bases, and 11 bases lay outside the gene matches. This CDR3 region has 17 residues. The germline gives CDR1 LGHNA, CDR2 YNFKEQ. The DNA for the CDR3 is TGTGCCAGCAGCCAAGAAGCTAGAGGGAGGGCCTTAGAGACCCAGTACTTC. Encoded protein: CASSQEARGRALETQYF.

The genes are TRBV5-1 and TRBJ2-3; 10 bases line up with TRBD2. The junction had 10 bases not matched to a gene; V was cut back by 5 bases and J by 7 bases. CDR1 and CDR2 (germline): SGHRS, YFSETQ. The CDR3 has 15 amino acids. The CDR3 nucleotides are TGCGCCAGCAGTGAAAGACTAGCGGGTCGGAATACGCAGTATTTT. Amino acids: CASSERLAGRNTQYF.